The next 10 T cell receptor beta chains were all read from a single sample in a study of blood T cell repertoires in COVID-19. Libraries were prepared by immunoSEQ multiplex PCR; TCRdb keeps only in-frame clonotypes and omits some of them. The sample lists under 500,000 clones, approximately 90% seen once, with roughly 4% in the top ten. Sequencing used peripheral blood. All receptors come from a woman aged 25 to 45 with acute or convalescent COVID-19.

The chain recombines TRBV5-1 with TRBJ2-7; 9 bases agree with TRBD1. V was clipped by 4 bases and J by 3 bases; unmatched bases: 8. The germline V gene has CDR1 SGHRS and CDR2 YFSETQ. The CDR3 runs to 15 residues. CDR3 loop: CASSIAGQGLYEQYF. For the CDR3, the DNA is TGCGCCAGCAGCATAGCCGGACAGGGGCTCTACGAGCAGTACTTC.

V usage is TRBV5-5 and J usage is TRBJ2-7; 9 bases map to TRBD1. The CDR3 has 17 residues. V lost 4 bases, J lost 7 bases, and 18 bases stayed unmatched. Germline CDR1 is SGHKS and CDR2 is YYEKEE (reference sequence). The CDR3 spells CASSQKGTGTLIGEQYF. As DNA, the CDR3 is TGTGCCAGCAGCCAGAAAGGGACAGGGACGCTTATAGGGGAGCAGTACTTC.

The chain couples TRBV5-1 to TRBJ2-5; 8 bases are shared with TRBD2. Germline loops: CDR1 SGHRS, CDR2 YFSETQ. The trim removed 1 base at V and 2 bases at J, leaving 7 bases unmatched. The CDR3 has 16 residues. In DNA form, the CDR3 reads TGCGCCAGCAGCTTGTTTACCGGGGGGGAACAAGAGACCCAGTACTTC. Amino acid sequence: CASSLFTGGEQETQYF.

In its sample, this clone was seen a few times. The CDR3 spells CASSFQVDTEAFF. The CDR3 DNA is TGTGCCAGCAGCTTCCAGGTAGACACTGAAGCTTTCTTT. The chain couples TRBV7-3 to TRBJ1-1; D is unclear. V lost 3 bases, J lost 3 bases, and 8 bases lay in between. Per germline, CDR1 SGHTA and CDR2 FQGTGA. CDR3 size: 13 residues.

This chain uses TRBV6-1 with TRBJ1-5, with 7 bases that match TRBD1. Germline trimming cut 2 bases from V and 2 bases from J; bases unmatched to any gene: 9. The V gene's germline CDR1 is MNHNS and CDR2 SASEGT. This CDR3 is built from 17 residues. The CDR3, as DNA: TGTGCCAGCAGTGAACCTAAACAGGGGATCGGCAATCAGCCCCAGCATTTT. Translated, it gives CASSEPKQGIGNQPQHF.

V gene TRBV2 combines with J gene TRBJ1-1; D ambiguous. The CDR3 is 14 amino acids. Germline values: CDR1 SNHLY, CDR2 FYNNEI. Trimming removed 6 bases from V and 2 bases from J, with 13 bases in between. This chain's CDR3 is CASRLQRDNTEAFF. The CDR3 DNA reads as TGTGCCAGCAGGCTACAGAGAGACAACACTGAAGCTTTCTTT.

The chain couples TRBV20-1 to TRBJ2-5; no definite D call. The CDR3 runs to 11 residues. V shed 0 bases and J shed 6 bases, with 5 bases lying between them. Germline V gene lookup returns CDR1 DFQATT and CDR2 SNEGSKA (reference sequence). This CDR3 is CSARDGQTQYF. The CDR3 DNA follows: TGCAGTGCTAGAGATGGGCAGACCCAGTACTTC.

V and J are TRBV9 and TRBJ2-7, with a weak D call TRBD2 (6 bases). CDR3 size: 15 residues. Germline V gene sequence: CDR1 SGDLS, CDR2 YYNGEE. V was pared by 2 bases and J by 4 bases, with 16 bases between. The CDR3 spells CASSVSGGELYEQYF. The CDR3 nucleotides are TGTGCCAGCAGCGTTTCAGGAGGGGAGTTATACGAGCAGTACTTC.

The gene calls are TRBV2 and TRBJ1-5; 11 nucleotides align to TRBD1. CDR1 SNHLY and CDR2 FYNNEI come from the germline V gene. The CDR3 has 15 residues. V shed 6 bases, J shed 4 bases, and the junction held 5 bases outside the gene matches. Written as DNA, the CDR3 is TGTGCCAGCAGGGTGGACAGGGGGCAGAATCAGCCCCAGCATTTT. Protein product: CASRVDRGQNQPQHF. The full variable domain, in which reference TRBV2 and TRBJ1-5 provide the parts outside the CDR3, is EPEVTQTPSHQVTQMGQEVILRCVPISNHLYFYWYRQILGQKVEFLVSFYNNEISEKSEIFDDQFSVERPDGSNFTLKIRSTKLEDSAMYFCASRVDRGQNQPQHFGDGTRLSIL.

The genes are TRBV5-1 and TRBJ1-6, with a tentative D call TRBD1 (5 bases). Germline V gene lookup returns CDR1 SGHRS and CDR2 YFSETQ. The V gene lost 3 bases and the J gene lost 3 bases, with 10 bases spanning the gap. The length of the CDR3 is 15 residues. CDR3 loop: CASSSWGDYNSPLHF. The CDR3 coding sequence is TGCGCCAGCAGCTCCTGGGGGGACTATAATTCACCCCTCCACTTT. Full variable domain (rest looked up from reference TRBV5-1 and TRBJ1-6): KAGVTQTPRYLIKTRGQQVTLSCSPISGHRSVSWYQQTPGQGLQFLFEYFSETQRNKGNFPGRFSGRQFSNSRSEMNVSTLELGDSALYLCASSSWGDYNSPLHFGNGTRLTVT.